The clone carrying this T cell receptor (beta chain) was detected a few times. The antigen is undetermined. This entry is derived from a study of T-cell memory formation after mild COVID-19. Germline V gene lookup returns CDR1 GTSNPN and CDR2 SVGIG (reference sequence). The CDR3 has 13 amino acids. The germline V and J ends were trimmed by 4 bases and 5 bases, with 14 bases remaining between them. TCRdb re-called the 5' RACE reads with MiXCR, one entry per CDR3 protein. The sample contains hundreds of thousands of distinct CDR3 sequences, about 20% of which appear only once. Study conclusions and caveats: Later expanders leaned toward CD4+, whereas clones contracting from day 15 to 85 were balanced CD4/CD8. Among CD4+ contracting clones, most were CM and EM, and CD8+ ones EMRA.

V and J are TRBV30 and TRBJ2-5; D tentatively reads TRBD1 or TRBD2 (7 bases each). The origin of this receptor is an adult woman who had mild COVID-19 (a few samples of this study predate the infection). Cell type and time point are not known. Sequenced input: PBMCs or a T cell subset sorted from them (not recorded which). The DNA of the CDR3 is TGTGCCTGGACCTCAGGGGGGGGGGAGACCCAGTACTTC. It translates to CAWTSGGGETQYF.